These 27 T cell receptor beta chains were sequenced from one sample in a study of cytomegalovirus exposure and HLA in healthy donors (dated by TCRdb to between 2016 and 2019). Library preparation was by the immunoSEQ multiplex PCR assay. Held by TCRdb, this immuneACCESS table contains in-frame sequences only and omits some clones. Under half of the omission traces to an unresolved V gene where checked; the cause of the rest is unknown. Present in this sample are approximately 200,000 clones, 75% to 95% of which were seen just once. Jointly, the top ten make up around 1% of the sample. Sequencing input: PBMCs. All receptors come from a woman aged 18-29 years in good health and CMV-seronegative.

The chain has TRBV18 and TRBJ1-1; D remains unclear. With 0 bases removed from V and 5 bases from J, the gap between germline ends came to 10 bases. The V gene's germline CDR1 is KGHSH and CDR2 LQKENI. The CDR3 extends over 14 amino acids. CDR3 coding DNA: TGTGCCAGCTCACCACCGGGGAGAGTGACTGAAGCTTTCTTT. Translating it yields CASSPPGRVTEAFF. Filled out from reference TRBV18 and TRBJ1-1, the complete variable domain reads NAGVMQNPRHLVRRRGQEARLRCSPMKGHSHVYWYRQLPEEGLKFMVYLQKENIIDESGMPKERFSAEFPKEGPSILRIQQVVRGDSAAYFCASSPPGRVTEAFFGQGTRLTVV.

The V and J genes are TRBV6-5 and TRBJ1-3, with TRBD1 identical over 7 bases. The CDR3 length is 13 residues. The V gene end was trimmed by 8 bases and the J gene end by 0 bases; junction bases not matched to a gene: 1. From germline, CDR1 is MNHEY and CDR2 SVGAGI. The CDR3, as DNA: TGTGCCAGCCGGACAGGCTCTGGAAACACCATATATTTT. Protein: CASRTGSGNTIYF.

CDR3: CASSERLAGDSEQFF. CDR3 DNA: TGTGCCAGCAGCGAAAGACTAGCGGGAGACAGTGAGCAGTTCTTC. The chain uses TRBV14 and TRBJ2-1; 12 positions match TRBD2. CDR1 and CDR2 from the germline V gene are SGHDN and FVKESK. The CDR3 covers 15 residues. The J segment lost 9 bases and the V segment lost 5 bases, leaving 8 bases of the junction unmatched.

The chain is built from TRBV2 and TRBJ1-4, with D maybe TRBD1 (6 bases). Germline values: CDR1 SNHLY, CDR2 FYNNEI. The CDR3 covers 15 residues. V lost 5 bases, J lost 4 bases, and 14 bases lay in between. CDR3 loop: CASSLGGRDNEKLFF. The CDR3 DNA reads as TGTGCCAGCAGTTTAGGGGGACGGGATAATGAAAAACTGTTTTTT.

This chain uses TRBV6-5 with TRBJ2-7, with 9 positions matching TRBD1. Trimming took 6 bases from V and 1 from J; bases not matched to a gene: 7. The CDR3 sequence is 15 residues long. CDR1 is MNHEY, CDR2 SVGAGI, per germline. The CDR3 loop reads CASSLGTGRSYEQYF. CDR3 bases: TGTGCCAGCAGCCTAGGGACAGGGAGGTCCTACGAGCAGTACTTC.

The V gene is TRBV19, the J gene TRBJ1-1; the match to TRBD1 covers 7 bases. The trim removed 3 bases at V and 3 bases at J, leaving 4 bases unmatched. CDR3 length equals 14 residues. Germline V gene lookup returns CDR1 LNHDA and CDR2 SQIVND (reference sequence). The CDR3, as DNA: TGTGCCAGTAGTATGCAGGGGGACGACACTGAAGCTTTCTTT. Translation gives CASSMQGDDTEAFF.

In its sample, this clone was seen once. The chain employs TRBV30 and TRBJ2-7; the D gene is possibly TRBD1 (6 bases). CDR3 length: 11 residues. CDR1 is GTSNPN, CDR2 SVGIG, per germline (reference sequence). V lost 2 bases to trimming and J lost 6 bases, with 8 bases between them. Here the CDR3 DNA reads TGTGCCTGGAGTCAGGGGTTCGAGCAGTACTTC. Protein: CAWSQGFEQYF.

The chain is built from TRBV6-5 and TRBJ2-7; possible D gene TRBD1, 5 bases. CDR1 and CDR2 from the germline V gene are MNHEY and SVGAGI. There are 14 residues in the CDR3. V was cut by 4 bases and J by 0 bases, with 10 bases left in between. CDR3 in DNA: TGTGCCAGCAGTTCTGACAGATACTCCTACGAGCAGTACTTC. As protein: CASSSDRYSYEQYF.

The chain couples TRBV6-5 to TRBJ1-2, with D possibly matching TRBD1 (5 bases). Germline lookup yields CDR1 MNHEY and CDR2 SVGAGI. The V and J ends lost 5 bases and 7 bases respectively, with 8 bases between them. This CDR3 contains 11 residues. CDR3 nucleotides: TGTGCCAGCAGTCCCGGGGGTGGCTACACCTTC. It specifies CASSPGGGYTF.

The chain recombines TRBV13 with TRBJ2-7, with 10 bases that match TRBD1. Trimming at V came to 1 base and at J to 7 bases, leaving 13 bases not matched to a gene. CDR1 and CDR2 from the germline V gene are PRHDT and FYEKMQ (reference sequence). This CDR3 is built from 17 residues. The CDR3 coding sequence is TGTGCCAGCAGCTTAGCCAGTCGGACAGGGGGAAAATCGGAGCAGTACTTC. Translation: CASSLASRTGGKSEQYF.

This chain connects TRBV30 to TRBJ2-6; 11 nucleotides agree with TRBD1. CDR3 length equals 18 residues. The germline CDR1 and CDR2 sequences are GTSNPN and SVGIG (reference sequence). The V gene end was trimmed by 2 bases and the J gene end by 2 bases; junction bases not matched to a gene: 8. The CDR3 protein is CAWSPEGQGAPGANVLTF. The CDR3 nucleotides are TGTGCCTGGAGTCCCGAAGGACAGGGGGCGCCTGGGGCCAACGTCCTGACTTTC.

This clone was detected once. The chain couples TRBV28 to TRBJ2-2, with D possibly being TRBD1 (6 bases). CDR3 length: 12 amino acids. With 10 bases removed from V and 6 bases from J, the gap between germline ends came to 12 bases. Germline V gene data show CDR1 as MDHEN and CDR2 as SYDVKM. The CDR3 sequence: CATKGVAGELFF. CDR3 DNA: TGTGCCACCAAGGGGGTAGCCGGGGAGCTGTTTTTT.

The chain employs TRBV10-3 and TRBJ2-7, with D possibly being TRBD1 (6 bases). V gave up 7 bases and J gave up 0 bases, with 13 bases separating them. This CDR3 is built from 14 residues. Germline lookup yields CDR1 ENHRY and CDR2 SYGVKD. The CDR3 spells CAIKTGTSSYEQYF. Here the CDR3 DNA reads TGTGCCATCAAGACAGGTACCAGCTCCTACGAGCAGTACTTC.

The rearrangement uses TRBV5-4 and TRBJ2-5, with 11 bases fitting TRBD2. The germline V gene encodes CDR1 SGHNT and CDR2 YYREEE (reference sequence). Losses at the gene ends were 2 bases for V and 5 bases for J; bases not matched to a gene: 11. The CDR3 has 17 residues. The CDR3 nucleotides read TGTGCCAGCAGCTTAAGGAATAGCGGGAGGGCCCAGGAGACCCAGTACTTC. Protein sequence: CASSLRNSGRAQETQYF.

The V call is TRBV2, the J call TRBJ2-7; 8 bases match TRBD1. The J segment lost 5 bases and the V segment lost 6 bases, leaving 9 bases of the junction unmatched. The V gene's germline CDR1 is SNHLY and CDR2 FYNNEI. There are 14 residues in the CDR3. CDR3 in DNA: TGTGCCAGCAGGCTCACAGGGGGTAGCGACGAGCAGTACTTC. Translating gives CASRLTGGSDEQYF.

The CDR3 nucleotides are TGCGCCAGCAGCCAAGAGTTAGCGGTAGGGGAGACCCAGTACTTC. Translation gives CASSQELAVGETQYF. The chain links TRBV4-1 to TRBJ2-5; tentative D call: TRBD2 (6 bases). This CDR3 contains 15 residues. V was trimmed by 0 bases and J by 5 bases, leaving 13 bases between them. Germline lookup yields CDR1 MGHRA and CDR2 YSYEKL.

The gene calls are TRBV5-4 and TRBJ2-1; TRBD2 agrees at 10 bases. This CDR3 is built from 17 residues. J lost 8 bases, V lost 4 bases, and 15 bases had no gene match. Germline values: CDR1 SGHNT, CDR2 YYREEE (reference sequence). The CDR3 DNA follows: TGTGCCAGCAGCATAAGAACTCCGGGACTAGCGACCGATGAGCAGTTCTTC. Translation: CASSIRTPGLATDEQFF.

The chain joins TRBV19 to TRBJ1-1, with D possibly matching TRBD1 (6 bases). CDR3 size: 14 residues. Germline V gene sequence: CDR1 LNHDA, CDR2 SQIVND (reference sequence). V lost 1 base, J lost 5 bases, and 11 bases lay in between. This chain's CDR3 is CASSIGTEGTEAFF. CDR3 sequence (DNA): TGTGCCAGTAGTATAGGGACAGAAGGGACTGAAGCTTTCTTT.

The chain has TRBV4-1 and TRBJ2-2; 14 bases are shared with TRBD2. This CDR3 comprises 16 residues. Losses at the gene ends were 6 bases for V and 3 bases for J; bases not matched to a gene: 3. Germline CDR1 is MGHRA and CDR2 is YSYEKL. Here the CDR3 reads CASRGLAGVHTGELFF. In nucleotides, the CDR3 is TGCGCCAGCAGGGGACTAGCGGGAGTGCACACCGGGGAGCTGTTTTTT.

This clone was found once. The chain has TRBV6-1 and TRBJ2-7; TRBD1 agrees at 7 bases. Germline values: CDR1 MNHNS, CDR2 SASEGT. V lost 8 bases and J lost 3; bases outside the gene matches: 1. CDR3 size: 11 residues. The CDR3 sequence: CASGDSYEQYF. CDR3 DNA sequence: TGTGCCAGCGGGGACAGCTACGAGCAGTACTTC.

The chain has TRBV2 and TRBJ1-2, with TRBD1 identical over 10 bases. Germline V gives CDR1 SNHLY, CDR2 FYNNEI. This CDR3 has 13 amino acids. With V trimmed by 11 bases and J by 0 bases, 3 bases remained unmatched. CDR3 sequence reads: CAGGQGPNYGYTF. DNA for the CDR3: TGTGCCGGGGGACAGGGGCCTAACTATGGCTACACCTTC.

The V call is TRBV5-1, the J call TRBJ2-1; 13 positions match TRBD2. Germline V gene data show CDR1 as SGHRS and CDR2 as YFSETQ. The CDR3 sequence is 16 residues long. With 3 bases clipped from V and 8 bases from J, the junction kept 8 bases outside the gene matches. The CDR3 sequence is CASSSGLAGIGDEQFF. CDR3 in DNA: TGCGCCAGCAGCTCGGGACTAGCGGGAATCGGCGATGAGCAGTTCTTC.

The gene calls are TRBV2 and TRBJ2-3; no firm D call. V was pared by 4 bases and J by 4 bases, with 12 bases between. Germline CDR1 reads SNHLY; CDR2 reads FYNNEI. This CDR3 contains 14 residues. CDR3: CASSGDGGADTQYF. The DNA for the CDR3 is TGTGCCAGCAGTGGAGATGGTGGAGCAGATACGCAGTATTTT. The full variable domain, with the rest looked up from reference TRBV2 and TRBJ2-3, is EPEVTQTPSHQVTQMGQEVILRCVPISNHLYFYWYRQILGQKVEFLVSFYNNEISEKSEIFDDQFSVERPDGSNFTLKIRSTKLEDSAMYFCASSGDGGADTQYFGPGTRLTVL.

V and J are TRBV6-5 and TRBJ2-7; the D gene is possibly TRBD2 (6 bases). Between the trimmed V and J ends, which lost 7 bases and 1 base, there was a span of 11 bases. The CDR3 is made up of 13 amino acids. Per germline, CDR1 MNHEY and CDR2 SVGAGI. The CDR3 DNA reads as TGTGCCAGCAATTCCGGGAGTTCCTACGAGCAGTACTTC. Its protein is CASNSGSSYEQYF.

The chain combines TRBV10-3 with TRBJ2-5; 8 bases map to TRBD2. CDR3 length: 16 residues. Losses at the gene ends were 0 bases for V and 0 bases for J; bases not matched to a gene: 3. CDR1 ENHRY and CDR2 SYGVKD come from the germline V gene. CDR3 in amino acids: CAISESIAGYQETQYF. The CDR3 DNA reads as TGTGCCATCAGTGAGTCGATAGCGGGGTACCAAGAGACCCAGTACTTC.

V and J are TRBV4-2 and TRBJ2-1; 8 bases are shared with TRBD2. The CDR3 runs to 16 residues. The germline gives CDR1 LGHNA, CDR2 YNFKEQ. With 0 bases clipped from V and 10 bases from J, the junction kept 11 bases outside the gene matches. The CDR3 DNA sequence: TGTGCCAGCAGCCAAGATAGTGCGGGAGGTAGCATCGAGCAGTTCTTC. This gives the protein CASSQDSAGGSIEQFF.

This chain links TRBV7-8 with TRBJ1-5; D unclear. This CDR3 has 12 residues. The ends were cut back, 5 bases at V and 6 bases at J, with 8 bases in the middle. Per germline, CDR1 SGHVS and CDR2 FQNEAQ. The CDR3 DNA is TGTGCCAGCAGCCGTTCTTCTCAGCCCCAGCATTTT. Its protein is CASSRSSQPQHF.